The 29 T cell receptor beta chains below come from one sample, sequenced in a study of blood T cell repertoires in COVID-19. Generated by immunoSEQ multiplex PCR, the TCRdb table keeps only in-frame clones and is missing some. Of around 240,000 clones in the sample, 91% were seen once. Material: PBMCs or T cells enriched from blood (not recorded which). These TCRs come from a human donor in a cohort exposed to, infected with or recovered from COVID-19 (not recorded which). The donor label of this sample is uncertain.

Here the CDR3 reads CASSASFGRGTGELFF. CDR3 bases: TGTGCCAGCAGTGCCTCTTTTGGCAGGGGGACCGGGGAGCTGTTTTTT. The V call is TRBV2, the J call TRBJ2-2; the match to TRBD1 covers 7 bases. CDR3 length equals 16 residues. CDR1 and CDR2 (germline): SNHLY, FYNNEI. The V and J ends lost 4 bases and 5 bases, in that order; junction bases with no gene match: 10.

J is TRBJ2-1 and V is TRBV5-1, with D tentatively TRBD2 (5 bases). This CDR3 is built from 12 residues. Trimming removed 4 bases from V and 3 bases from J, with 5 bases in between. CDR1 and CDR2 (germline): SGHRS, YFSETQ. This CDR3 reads CASSRDYNEQFF. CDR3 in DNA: TGCGCCAGCAGCCGGGACTACAATGAGCAGTTCTTC.

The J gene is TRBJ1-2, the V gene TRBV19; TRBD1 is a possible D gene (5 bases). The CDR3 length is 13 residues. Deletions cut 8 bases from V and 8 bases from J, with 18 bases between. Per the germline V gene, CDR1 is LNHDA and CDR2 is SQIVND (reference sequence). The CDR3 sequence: CASRSGAGTGYTF. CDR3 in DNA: TGTGCCAGTCGGAGTGGGGCTGGTACGGGCTACACCTTC.

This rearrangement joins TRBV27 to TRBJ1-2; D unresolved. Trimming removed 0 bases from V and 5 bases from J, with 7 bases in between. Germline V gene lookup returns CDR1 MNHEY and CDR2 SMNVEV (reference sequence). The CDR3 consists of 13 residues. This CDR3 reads CASSLSPVYGYTF. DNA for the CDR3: TGTGCCAGCAGTTTATCCCCAGTGTATGGCTACACCTTC.

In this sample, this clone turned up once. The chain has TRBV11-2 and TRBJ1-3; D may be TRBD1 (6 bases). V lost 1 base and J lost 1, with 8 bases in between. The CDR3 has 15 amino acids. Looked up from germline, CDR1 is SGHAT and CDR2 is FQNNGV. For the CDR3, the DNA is TGTGCCAGCAGCTTAGTGACAGGATCTGGAAACACCATATATTTT. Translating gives CASSLVTGSGNTIYF.

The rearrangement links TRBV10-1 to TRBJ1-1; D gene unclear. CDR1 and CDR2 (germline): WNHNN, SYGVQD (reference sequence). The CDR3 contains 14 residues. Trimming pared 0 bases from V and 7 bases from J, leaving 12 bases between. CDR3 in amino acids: CASSESARRDEAFF. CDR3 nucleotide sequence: TGCGCCAGCAGTGAGTCGGCCCGGAGGGATGAAGCTTTCTTT.

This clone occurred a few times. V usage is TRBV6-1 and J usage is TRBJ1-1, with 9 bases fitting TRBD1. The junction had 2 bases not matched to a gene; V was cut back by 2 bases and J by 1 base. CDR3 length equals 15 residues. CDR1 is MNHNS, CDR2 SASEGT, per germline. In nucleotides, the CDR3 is TGTGCCAGCAGTGAACCGGGACAGGGGAACACTGAAGCTTTCTTT. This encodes CASSEPGQGNTEAFF.

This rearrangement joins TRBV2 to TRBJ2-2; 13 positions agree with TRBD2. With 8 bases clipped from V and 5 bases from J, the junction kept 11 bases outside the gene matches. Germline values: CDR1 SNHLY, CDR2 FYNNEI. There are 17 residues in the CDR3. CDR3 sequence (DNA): TGTGCCAGCCTCCCACGACTAGCGGGGGGCGGGACCGGGGAGCTGTTTTTT. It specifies CASLPRLAGGGTGELFF.

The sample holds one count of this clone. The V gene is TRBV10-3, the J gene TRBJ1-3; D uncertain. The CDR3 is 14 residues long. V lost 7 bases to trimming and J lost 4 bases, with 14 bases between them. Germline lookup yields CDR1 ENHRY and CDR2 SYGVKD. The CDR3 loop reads CAIMGSSKGNTIYF. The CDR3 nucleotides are TGTGCCATCATGGGCAGTTCCAAAGGAAACACCATATATTTT.

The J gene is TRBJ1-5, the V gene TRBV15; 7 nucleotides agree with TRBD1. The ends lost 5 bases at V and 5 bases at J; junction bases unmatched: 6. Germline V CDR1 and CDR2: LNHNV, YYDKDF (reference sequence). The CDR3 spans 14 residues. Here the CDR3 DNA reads TGTGCCACCAGCCGAGGACAGGAGGATCAGCCCCAGCATTTT. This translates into CATSRGQEDQPQHF. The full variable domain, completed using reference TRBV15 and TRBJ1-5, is DAMVIQNPRYQVTQFGKPVTLSCSQTLNHNVMYWYQQKSSQAPKLLFHYYDKDFNNEADTPDNFQSRRPNTSFCFLDIRSPGLGDTAMYLCATSRGQEDQPQHFGDGTRLSIL.

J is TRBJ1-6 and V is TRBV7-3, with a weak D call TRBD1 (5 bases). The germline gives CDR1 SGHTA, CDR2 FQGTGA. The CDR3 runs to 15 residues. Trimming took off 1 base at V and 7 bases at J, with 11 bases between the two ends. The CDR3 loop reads CASSLMGGRNSPLHF. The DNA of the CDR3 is TGTGCCAGCAGCTTAATGGGGGGGAGAAATTCACCCCTCCACTTT.

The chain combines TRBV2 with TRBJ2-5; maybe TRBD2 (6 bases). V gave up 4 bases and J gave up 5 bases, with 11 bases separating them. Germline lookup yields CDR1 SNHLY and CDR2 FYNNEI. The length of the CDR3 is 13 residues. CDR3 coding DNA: TGTGCCAGCAGTGTGGGTGGGAGGGAGACCCAGTACTTC. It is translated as CASSVGGRETQYF.

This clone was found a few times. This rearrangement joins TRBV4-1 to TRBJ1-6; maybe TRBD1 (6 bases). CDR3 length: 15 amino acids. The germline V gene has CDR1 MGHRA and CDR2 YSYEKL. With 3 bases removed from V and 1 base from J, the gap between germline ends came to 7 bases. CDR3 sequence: CASSQGASYNSPLHF. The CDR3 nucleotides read TGCGCCAGCAGCCAGGGGGCATCCTATAATTCACCCCTCCACTTT.

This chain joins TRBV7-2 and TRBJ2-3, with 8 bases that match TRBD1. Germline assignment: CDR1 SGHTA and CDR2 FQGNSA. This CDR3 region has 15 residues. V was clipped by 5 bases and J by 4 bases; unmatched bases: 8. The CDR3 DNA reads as TGTGCCAGCAGCCTACAGGGGGATTGGGCAGATACGCAGTATTTT. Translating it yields CASSLQGDWADTQYF.

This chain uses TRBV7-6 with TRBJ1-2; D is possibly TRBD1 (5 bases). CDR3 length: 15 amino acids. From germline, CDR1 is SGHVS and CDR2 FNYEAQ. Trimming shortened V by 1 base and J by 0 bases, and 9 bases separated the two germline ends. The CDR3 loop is CASSLVAGTNYGYTF. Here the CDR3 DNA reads TGTGCCAGCAGCTTAGTAGCAGGGACTAACTATGGCTACACCTTC.

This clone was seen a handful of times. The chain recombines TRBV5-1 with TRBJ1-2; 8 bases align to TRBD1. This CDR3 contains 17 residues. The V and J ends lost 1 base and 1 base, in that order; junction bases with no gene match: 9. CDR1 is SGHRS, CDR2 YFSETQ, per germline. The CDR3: CASSLRAGGSVNYGYTF. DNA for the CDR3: TGCGCCAGCAGCTTGCGGGCAGGGGGCTCCGTTAACTATGGCTACACCTTC.

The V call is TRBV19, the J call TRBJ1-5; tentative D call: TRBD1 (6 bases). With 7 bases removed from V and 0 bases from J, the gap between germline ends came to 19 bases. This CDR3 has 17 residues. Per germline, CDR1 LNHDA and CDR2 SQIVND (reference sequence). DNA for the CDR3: TGTGCCAGTACCTCACGAGGGGGTCCTTCTAGCAATCAGCCCCAGCATTTT. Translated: CASTSRGGPSSNQPQHF.

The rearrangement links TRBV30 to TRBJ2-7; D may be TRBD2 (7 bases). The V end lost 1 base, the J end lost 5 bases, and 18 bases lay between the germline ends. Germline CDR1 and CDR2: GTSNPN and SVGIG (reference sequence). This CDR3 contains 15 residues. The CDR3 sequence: CAWSALAGARDEQYF. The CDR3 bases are TGTGCCTGGAGTGCCTTGGCGGGGGCTAGGGACGAGCAGTACTTC.

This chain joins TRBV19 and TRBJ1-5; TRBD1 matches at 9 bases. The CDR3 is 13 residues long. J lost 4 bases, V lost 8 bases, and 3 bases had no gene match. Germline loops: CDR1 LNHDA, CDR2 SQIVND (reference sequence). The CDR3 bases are TGTGCCAGTGGGACAGGGCTGAATCAGCCCCAGCATTTT. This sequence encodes CASGTGLNQPQHF.

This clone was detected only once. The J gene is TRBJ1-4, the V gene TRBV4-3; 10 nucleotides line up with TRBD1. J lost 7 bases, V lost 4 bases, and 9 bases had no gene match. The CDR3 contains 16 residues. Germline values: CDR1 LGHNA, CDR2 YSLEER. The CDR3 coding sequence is TGCGCCAGCAGCCTCCTCCGGGACAGGGGAGGTGAAAAACTGTTTTTT. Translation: CASSLLRDRGGEKLFF.

The CDR3 is CASSARGGQVEDTQYF. The DNA for the CDR3 is TGTGCCAGCAGCGCGCGGGGGGGTCAGGTAGAAGATACGCAGTATTTT. The chain has TRBV9 and TRBJ2-3, with 9 nucleotides matching TRBD2. V lost 3 bases, J lost 5 bases, and 10 bases stayed unmatched. In germline, CDR1 is SGDLS, CDR2 YYNGEE. The CDR3 is made up of 16 amino acids.

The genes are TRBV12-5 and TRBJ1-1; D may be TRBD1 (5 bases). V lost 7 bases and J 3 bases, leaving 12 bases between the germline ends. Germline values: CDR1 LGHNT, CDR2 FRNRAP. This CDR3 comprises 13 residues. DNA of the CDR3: TGTGCTAGTGCCCCGGGGGGGGACACTGAAGCTTTCTTT. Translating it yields CASAPGGDTEAFF.

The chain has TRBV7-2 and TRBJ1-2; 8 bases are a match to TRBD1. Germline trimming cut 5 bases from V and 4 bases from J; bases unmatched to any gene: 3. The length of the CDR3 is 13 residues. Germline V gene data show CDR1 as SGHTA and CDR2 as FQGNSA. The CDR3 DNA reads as TGTGCCAGCAGCGGGGACAGGATCTATGGCTACACCTTC. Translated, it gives CASSGDRIYGYTF.

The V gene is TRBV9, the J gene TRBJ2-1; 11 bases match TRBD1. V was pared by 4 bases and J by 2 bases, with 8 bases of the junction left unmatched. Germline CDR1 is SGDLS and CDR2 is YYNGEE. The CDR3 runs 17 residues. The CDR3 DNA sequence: TGTGCCAGCAGCCCCCGGGACAGGGGGGGAACCTACAATGAGCAGTTCTTC. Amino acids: CASSPRDRGGTYNEQFF.

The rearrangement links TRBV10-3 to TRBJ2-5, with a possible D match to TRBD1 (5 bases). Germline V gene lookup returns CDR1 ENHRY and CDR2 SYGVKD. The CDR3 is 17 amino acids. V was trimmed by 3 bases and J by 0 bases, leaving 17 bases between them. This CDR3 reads CAISEGSGRKYQETQYF. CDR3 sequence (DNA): TGTGCCATCAGTGAAGGGTCAGGGCGCAAATACCAAGAGACCCAGTACTTC.

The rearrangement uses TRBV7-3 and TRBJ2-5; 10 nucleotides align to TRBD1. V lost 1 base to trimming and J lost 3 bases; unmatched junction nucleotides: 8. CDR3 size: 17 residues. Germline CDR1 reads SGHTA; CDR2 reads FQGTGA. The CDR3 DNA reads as TGTGCCAGCAGCTTAATTCATTGGACAGGGGGAGAAGAGACCCAGTACTTC. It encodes CASSLIHWTGGEETQYF.

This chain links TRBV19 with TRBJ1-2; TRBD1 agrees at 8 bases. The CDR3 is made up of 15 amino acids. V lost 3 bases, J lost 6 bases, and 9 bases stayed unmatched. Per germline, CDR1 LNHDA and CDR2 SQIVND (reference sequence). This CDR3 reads CASSIKTGVGNGYTF. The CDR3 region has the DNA TGTGCCAGTAGTATCAAGACAGGGGTAGGGAATGGCTACACCTTC.

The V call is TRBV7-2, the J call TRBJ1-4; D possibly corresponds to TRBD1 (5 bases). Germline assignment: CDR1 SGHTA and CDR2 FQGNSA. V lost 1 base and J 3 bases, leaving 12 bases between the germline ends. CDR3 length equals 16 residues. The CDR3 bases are TGTGCCAGCAGCTTAGAGGGGCCGCTATCTAATGAAAAACTGTTTTTT. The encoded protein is CASSLEGPLSNEKLFF.

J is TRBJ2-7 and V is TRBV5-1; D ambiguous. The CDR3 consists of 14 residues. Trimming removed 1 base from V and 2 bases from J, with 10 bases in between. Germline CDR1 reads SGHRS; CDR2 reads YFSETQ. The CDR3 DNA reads TGCGCCAGCAGCTTGAGCCGACTGACCTACGAGCAGTACTTC. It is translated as CASSLSRLTYEQYF.